The following is a T cell receptor (beta chain) sequence with its context. This sample stems from a study of human T cells and chemical hapten exposure. V lost 7 bases, J lost 4 bases, and 3 bases stayed unmatched. Germline V gives CDR1 LNHDA, CDR2 SQIVND (reference sequence). The CDR3 extends over 13 amino acids. MiXCR, run by TCRdb on the RACE reads, gives a single entry per CDR3 protein. The sample records roughly 380,000 distinct CDR3 sequences, approximately 5.1% being singletons. Time point specified: patch test 1, 2 weeks after DPC sensitization. Treatment in this sample: therapeutic diphenylcyclopropenone sensitization with weekly scalp DPC. Samples of blood were obtained prior to the application of each patch test.

The source is a woman between 50 and 59 years old with alopecia areata. Some clones in this sample may be carry-over from other donors' samples. The material was whole blood, obtained in connection with sensitization to the hapten diphenylcyclopropenone (DPC). This rearrangement joins TRBV19 to TRBJ2-1, with TRBD2 identical over 8 bases. The CDR3 region is CASTPSGYNEQFF. For the CDR3, the DNA is TGTGCCAGTACGCCTAGCGGGTACAATGAGCAGTTCTTC.